This T cell receptor (beta chain) was found in a study of shared clonotypes between healthy human individuals. A word on this clone: Its antigen is unknown.

Findings of the study overall: Unshared clonotypes carried lower generation probabilities than those common to all four donors.

Libraries were prepared by immunoSEQ multiplex PCR; TCRdb keeps only in-frame clonotypes and omits some of them. Found here are fewer than 2.5 million clones, roughly 93% of them singletons; the top ten hold 0.36%. The clonotype originates from a young man in good health. Some clones in this sample may be carry-over from other donors' samples. Sequenced material: naive CD4+ T cells from PBMCs. Subset here: CD45RA+ positively selected.

The CDR3 sequence is CASSVGGETGFNGYTF. CDR3 nucleotide sequence: TGTGCCAGCAGCGTAGGGGGGGAGACAGGGTTTAATGGCTACACCTTC. The genes are TRBV9 and TRBJ1-2; 7 positions match TRBD1. Germline V gives CDR1 SGDLS, CDR2 YYNGEE. There are 16 residues in the CDR3. V shed 0 bases, J shed 6 bases, and the junction held 11 bases outside the gene matches.